The 25 T cell receptor beta chains below come from one sample, sequenced in a study of cytomegalovirus exposure and HLA in healthy donors. The repertoire was sequenced with immunoSEQ multiplex PCR; TCRdb's copy has only in-frame clones and lacks some. The table has approximately 300,000 clones, 87% seen once. The material sequenced was PBMCs. These receptor sequences come from a woman aged 25-40 years in good health and CMV-seropositive.

The genes are TRBV20-1 and TRBJ1-2; D is unresolved. Looked up from germline, CDR1 is DFQATT and CDR2 is SNEGSKA (reference sequence). This CDR3 spans 11 amino acids. With 5 bases removed from V and 8 bases from J, the gap between germline ends came to 12 bases. The CDR3 loop reads CSAQLREGYTF. CDR3 nucleotide sequence: TGCAGTGCTCAACTCCGCGAGGGCTACACCTTC.

This clone was recorded once. The chain uses TRBV5-4 and TRBJ2-7; D is possibly TRBD1 (6 bases). The V and J ends lost 5 bases and 1 base respectively, with 16 bases between them. Germline V CDR1 and CDR2: SGHNT, YYREEE (reference sequence). The CDR3 is 15 amino acids. The CDR3 here is CASRRDRRLSYEQYF. In nucleotides, the CDR3 is TGTGCCAGCAGACGCGACAGGAGACTTTCCTACGAGCAGTACTTC.

With regard to this clone: Other DNA sequences from this sample encode an identical CDR3 as well. CDR3 sequence (DNA): TGCGCCAGCAGCCAAGGGCTAGCGGCATACAATGAGCAGTTCTTC. Translating it yields CASSQGLAAYNEQFF. The rearrangement joins TRBV4-3 to TRBJ2-1; 7 bases are a match to TRBD2. Germline V gives CDR1 LGHNA, CDR2 YSLEER. V was pared by 1 base and J by 4 bases, with 4 bases of the junction left unmatched. The CDR3 sequence is 15 residues long.

V gene TRBV7-6 combines with J gene TRBJ2-7, with TRBD1 identical over 8 bases. V was pared by 1 base and J by 5 bases, with 13 bases of the junction left unmatched. Germline lookup yields CDR1 SGHVS and CDR2 FNYEAQ. The length of the CDR3 is 17 residues. DNA of the CDR3: TGTGCCAGCAGCTTAGAAGCACGCGGGACAGGAGTCGACGAGCAGTACTTC. It codes for CASSLEARGTGVDEQYF.

V and J are TRBV5-1 and TRBJ1-4; no definite D call. CDR3 length: 14 amino acids. Germline loops: CDR1 SGHRS, CDR2 YFSETQ. V gave up 1 base and J gave up 7 bases, with 11 bases separating them. The CDR3 here is CASSLRVGGEKLFF. In DNA, the CDR3 is TGCGCCAGCAGCTTGCGAGTTGGCGGTGAAAAACTGTTTTTT.

This sequence joins TRBV5-4 and TRBJ1-1; possible D gene TRBD1, 5 bases. Per germline, CDR1 SGHNT and CDR2 YYREEE (reference sequence). V lost 4 bases and J 7 bases, leaving 14 bases between the germline ends. This CDR3 is 13 amino acids long. CDR3 nucleotides: TGTGCCAGCAGCACTGGGACGAATGGTGAAGCTTTCTTT. It specifies CASSTGTNGEAFF.

The chain has TRBV29-1 and TRBJ2-2, with D tentatively TRBD1 (6 bases). CDR1 and CDR2 from the germline V gene are SQVTM and ANQGSEA. The CDR3 runs 14 residues. Trimming took off 7 bases at V and 2 bases at J, with 14 bases between the two ends. CDR3 sequence: CSARTDVNTGELFF. In DNA, the CDR3 is TGCAGCGCCCGGACAGACGTAAACACCGGGGAGCTGTTTTTT.

The chain carries TRBV6-6 and TRBJ2-7, with D maybe TRBD1 (7 bases). CDR1 and CDR2 from the germline V gene are MNHNY and SVGAGI (reference sequence). CDR3 length: 14 residues. Trimming stripped 6 bases from V and 4 bases from J, with 16 bases between. The CDR3 protein is CASSQGGGRYEQYF. CDR3 DNA sequence: TGTGCCAGCAGCCAAGGAGGGGGCCGGTACGAGCAGTACTTC.

The chain employs TRBV2 and TRBJ1-2, with D possibly being TRBD1 (6 bases). CDR3 size: 14 residues. Germline-derived CDR1 and CDR2 are SNHLY and FYNNEI. Trimming took off 5 bases at V and 4 bases at J, with 14 bases between the two ends. The CDR3 region has the DNA TGTGCCAGCAGTCTACAGGGAGACGGCTATGGCTACACCTTC. Its translation: CASSLQGDGYGYTF.

The chain is built from TRBV7-6 and TRBJ1-4; 8 positions agree with TRBD1. Germline V gives CDR1 SGHVS, CDR2 FNYEAQ. With V trimmed by 2 bases and J by 2 bases, 1 base remained unmatched. The CDR3 loop spans 15 amino acids. The CDR3 DNA reads as TGTGCCAGCAGCTTATGGACAGGGACTAATGAAAAACTGTTTTTT. Its protein product is CASSLWTGTNEKLFF. Complete variable domain (other parts from reference TRBV7-6 and TRBJ1-4): GAGVSQSPRYKVTKRGQDVALRCDPISGHVSLYWYRQALGQGPEFLTYFNYEAQQDKSGLPNDRFSAERPEGSISTLTIQRTEQRDSAMYRCASSLWTGTNEKLFFGSGTQLSVL.

The gene calls are TRBV4-2 and TRBJ2-1; unclear D gene. Germline V gives CDR1 LGHNA, CDR2 YNFKEQ. V was shortened by 0 bases and J by 0 bases, with 18 bases between the two germline ends. The CDR3 contains 19 residues. The CDR3 loop reads CASSQEAPSSASSYNEQFF. The CDR3 DNA follows: TGTGCCAGCAGCCAAGAGGCCCCGAGCTCGGCTAGCTCCTACAATGAGCAGTTCTTC.

DNA of the CDR3: TGTGCCAGCAGCTTGTCGGGGGGCGATGGCTACACCTTC. It translates to CASSLSGGDGYTF. This chain links TRBV7-9 with TRBJ1-2, with a possible D match to TRBD1 (6 bases). This CDR3 region has 13 residues. Looked up from germline, CDR1 is SEHNR and CDR2 is FQNEAQ (reference sequence). Deletions cut 3 bases from V and 6 bases from J, with 11 bases between.

This chain joins TRBV30 and TRBJ2-5; TRBD2 aligns across 8 bases. This CDR3 spans 12 amino acids. Trimming cost V 1 base and J 9 bases; bases outside gene matches: 4. Germline CDR1 is GTSNPN and CDR2 is SVGIG (reference sequence). The DNA of the CDR3 is TGTGCCTGGAGTGCGGGAGGGCCGGCCCAGTACTTC. It translates to CAWSAGGPAQYF.

CDR3 region: CASSPQGLSTEAFF. The CDR3 DNA is TGTGCCAGCAGTCCCCAGGGGCTCAGCACTGAAGCTTTCTTT. The chain carries TRBV2 and TRBJ1-1; TRBD1 might be the D (6 bases). CDR1 is SNHLY and CDR2 is FYNNEI in the germline V gene. This CDR3 is built from 14 residues. Trimming left V 5 bases short and J 4 bases short, with 14 bases between.

The chain recombines TRBV2 with TRBJ2-7; possibly TRBD1 or TRBD2 for D (5 bases each). The CDR3 contains 14 residues. Looked up from germline, CDR1 is SNHLY and CDR2 is FYNNEI. The V and J ends lost 4 bases and 2 bases respectively, with 12 bases between them. The CDR3 DNA follows: TGTGCCAGCAGTGCCGGGACCGCCGCCTACGAGCAGTACTTC. It yields the protein CASSAGTAAYEQYF.

The CDR3 spells CASRFGGTGDQLQYF. The CDR3 DNA is TGCGCCAGCAGATTTGGCGGGACAGGGGACCAATTACAGTACTTC. The chain is built from TRBV5-1 and TRBJ2-7; 10 bases align to TRBD1. The trim removed 5 bases at V and 10 bases at J, leaving 15 bases unmatched. Germline loops: CDR1 SGHRS, CDR2 YFSETQ. The CDR3 covers 15 residues.

This clone appeared a single time. Here the CDR3 DNA reads TGTGCCAGCAGCATGAATTCAAATTCACCCCTCCACTTT. Encoded protein: CASSMNSNSPLHF. V usage is TRBV7-3 and J usage is TRBJ1-6; D remains unclear. The V gene lost 5 bases and the J gene lost 7 bases, with 9 bases spanning the gap. CDR3 size: 13 residues. Looked up from germline, CDR1 is SGHTA and CDR2 is FQGTGA.

The CDR3, as DNA: TGTGCCAGCAGCTTGGGTGGGGGGCTATACGAGCAGTACTTC. This translates into CASSLGGGLYEQYF. The chain recombines TRBV5-5 with TRBJ2-7; D possibly matches TRBD1 or TRBD2 (6 bases each). CDR1 and CDR2 from the germline V gene are SGHKS and YYEKEE (reference sequence). The CDR3 is 14 amino acids. Trimming stripped 0 bases from V and 4 bases from J, with 11 bases between.

The chain couples TRBV5-6 to TRBJ1-5; no clear D gene. This CDR3 is built from 14 residues. Per the germline V gene, CDR1 is SGHDT and CDR2 is YYEEEE. V was cut by 0 bases and J by 4 bases, with 8 bases left in between. The CDR3, as DNA: TGTGCCAGCAGCTTGGGTGCGGAGAATCAGCCCCAGCATTTT. Translated: CASSLGAENQPQHF.

The chain recombines TRBV10-3 with TRBJ2-7; no definite D call. Per the germline V gene, CDR1 is ENHRY and CDR2 is SYGVKD. Trimming took 0 bases from V and 10 from J, leaving 13 bases between them. This CDR3 comprises 13 residues. The CDR3 is CAISESIWATQYF. Written as DNA, the CDR3 is TGTGCCATCAGTGAGTCGATATGGGCCACTCAGTACTTC.

V and J are TRBV2 and TRBJ2-1, with 13 bases identical to TRBD2. The CDR3 runs to 15 residues. The V gene's germline CDR1 is SNHLY and CDR2 FYNNEI. Trimming took 6 bases from V and 8 from J; bases not matched to a gene: 7. The CDR3 sequence: CASSVLAGGPHEQFF. CDR3 in DNA: TGTGCCAGCAGCGTACTAGCGGGAGGGCCTCATGAGCAGTTCTTC.

V usage is TRBV5-4 and J usage is TRBJ2-2; D perhaps matches TRBD1 (6 bases). Germline V CDR1 and CDR2: SGHNT, YYREEE (reference sequence). This CDR3 contains 14 residues. V lost 3 bases and J 6 bases, leaving 12 bases between the germline ends. The CDR3 coding sequence is TGTGCCAGCAGCTGGGACATAGGGGCCGGGGAGCTGTTTTTT. Its translation is CASSWDIGAGELFF.

V gene TRBV28 combines with J gene TRBJ1-2; D remains ambiguous. Trimming removed 1 base from V and 5 bases from J, with 11 bases in between. The CDR3 has 14 residues. The V gene's germline CDR1 is MDHEN and CDR2 SYDVKM. The CDR3 here is CASSLSIPVYGYTF. CDR3 nucleotides: TGTGCCAGCAGTTTATCCATACCAGTATATGGCTACACCTTC.

The V call is TRBV7-9, the J call TRBJ1-5, with D maybe TRBD1 (6 bases). Trimming cost V 1 base and J 2 bases, with 9 bases left between them. Germline CDR1 reads SEHNR; CDR2 reads FQNEAQ (reference sequence). There are 15 residues in the CDR3. CDR3 sequence (DNA): TGTGCCAGCAGCTTAGTGGGGGCTGGCAATCAGCCCCAGCATTTT. Its protein is CASSLVGAGNQPQHF. Drawing the rest from reference TRBV7-9 and TRBJ1-5, the complete variable domain is DTGVSQNPRHKITKRGQNVTFRCDPISEHNRLYWYRQTLGQGPEFLTYFQNEAQLEKSRLLSDRFSAERPKGSFSTLEIQRTEQGDSAMYLCASSLVGAGNQPQHFGDGTRLSIL.

The table lists this clone with a few counts. The chain carries TRBV18 and TRBJ1-1, with 8 bases that match TRBD1. V was clipped by 6 bases and J by 1 base; unmatched bases: 4. CDR3 length: 14 residues. Germline lookup yields CDR1 KGHSH and CDR2 LQKENI. The CDR3 DNA follows: TGTGCCAGCTCTCCAGGACAGGGGAACACTGAAGCTTTCTTT. Translation gives CASSPGQGNTEAFF.